These 25 T cell receptor beta chains were sequenced from one sample in a study of blood T cell repertoires in COVID-19. Method: immunoSEQ multiplex PCR; TCRdb's copy keeps in-frame clones and lacks some. The table records about 240,000 clones, about 84% of them present only once. The material sequenced was peripheral blood. These receptors were collected from a man of 80 years or more with acute or convalescent COVID-19.

V and J are TRBV5-1 and TRBJ2-1; 10 bases are a match to TRBD2. Germline loops: CDR1 SGHRS, CDR2 YFSETQ. The CDR3 runs to 13 residues. Germline trimming cut 4 bases from V and 6 bases from J; bases unmatched to any gene: 1. The CDR3 region is CASSRTSGNEQFF. In DNA form, the CDR3 reads TGCGCCAGCAGCCGGACTAGCGGCAATGAGCAGTTCTTC.

The chain is built from TRBV27 and TRBJ1-1; TRBD1 matches 8 bases. V lost 5 bases to trimming and J lost 0 bases; unmatched junction nucleotides: 8. Germline CDR1 MNHEY, CDR2 SMNVEV (reference sequence). The CDR3 extends over 16 amino acids. For the CDR3, the DNA is TGTGCCAGCAGTCCCCCACCAGGGGGCGTGAACACTGAAGCTTTCTTT. Translated: CASSPPPGGVNTEAFF.

In its sample, this clone was seen a few times. V usage is TRBV7-2 and J usage is TRBJ2-5; D uncertain. CDR3 length: 13 amino acids. V was shortened by 1 base and J by 9 bases, with 12 bases between the two germline ends. Germline CDR1 reads SGHTA; CDR2 reads FQGNSA. CDR3 loop: CASSLDFPSAQYF. The CDR3 DNA follows: TGTGCCAGCAGCTTAGATTTTCCTTCGGCCCAGTACTTC.

The chain uses TRBV19 and TRBJ2-2, with no clear D. The germline V gene has CDR1 LNHDA and CDR2 SQIVND (reference sequence). The length of the CDR3 is 14 residues. The ends were cut back, 11 bases at V and 6 bases at J, with 19 bases in the middle. DNA for the CDR3: TGTGCCGCCCGAAGGCTACTATTGGCCGGGGAGCTGTTTTTT. Its protein product is CAARRLLLAGELFF.

This clone has only one observation. This chain links TRBV19 with TRBJ1-1; TRBD1 is a possible D gene (5 bases). The V end was cut by 7 bases, the J end by 3 bases, with 12 bases between. This CDR3 region has 13 residues. CDR1 is LNHDA, CDR2 SQIVND, per germline (reference sequence). DNA of the CDR3: TGTGCCAGTAACGATGGGGCTGACACTGAAGCTTTCTTT. Translation gives CASNDGADTEAFF.

The V call is TRBV29-1, the J call TRBJ2-7, with 9 bases fitting TRBD1. This CDR3 contains 12 residues. Germline V CDR1 and CDR2: SQVTM, ANQGSEA. The V segment lost 6 bases and the J segment 4 bases; nucleotides outside the gene matches: 4. The CDR3 is CSVGTGSYEQYF. The CDR3 coding sequence is TGCAGCGTCGGGACAGGGAGTTACGAGCAGTACTTC.

The V gene is TRBV7-8, the J gene TRBJ1-5; maybe TRBD1 (6 bases). CDR1 and CDR2 (germline): SGHVS, FQNEAQ. V was clipped by 1 base and J by 7 bases, with 11 bases between them. This CDR3 has 14 residues. The CDR3 is CASSLETGNQPQHF. CDR3 nucleotide sequence: TGTGCCAGCAGCTTAGAAACAGGGAACCAGCCCCAGCATTTT. The full variable domain, completed using reference TRBV7-8 and TRBJ1-5, is GAGVSQSPRYKVAKRGQDVALRCDPISGHVSLFWYQQALGQGPEFLTYFQNEAQLDKSGLPSDRFFAERPEGSVSTLKIQRTQQEDSAVYLCASSLETGNQPQHFGDGTRLSIL.

This sequence joins TRBV7-3 and TRBJ1-2; 9 nucleotides align to TRBD1. V was clipped by 5 bases and J by 7 bases; unmatched bases: 11. This CDR3 contains 15 residues. The germline V gene has CDR1 SGHTA and CDR2 FQGTGA. CDR3 loop: CASSVPGTGRTGYTF. CDR3 bases: TGTGCCAGCAGCGTACCTGGGACAGGGAGGACTGGCTACACCTTC.

V is TRBV7-9 and J is TRBJ1-4, with D possibly TRBD1 on 5 matching bases. The CDR3 extends over 16 amino acids. From germline, CDR1 is SEHNR and CDR2 FQNEAQ (reference sequence). Between the trimmed V and J ends, which lost 5 bases and 3 bases, there was a span of 16 bases. In nucleotides, the CDR3 is TGTGCCAGCAGCGAAGGGTTGGGGCAGTCTAATGAAAAACTGTTTTTT. It translates to CASSEGLGQSNEKLFF.

The chain uses TRBV24-1 and TRBJ2-7, with D possibly matching TRBD1 (6 bases). This CDR3 comprises 16 residues. Germline V lookup: CDR1 KGHDR, CDR2 SFDVKD. The ends were cut back, 9 bases at V and 1 base at J, with 21 bases in the middle. CDR3 coding DNA: TGTGCCACCGGGACCCGGCCAGGGGTATTTTCCTACGAGCAGTACTTC. Encoded protein: CATGTRPGVFSYEQYF.

The chain uses TRBV29-1 and TRBJ2-5; D perhaps matches TRBD2 (7 bases). Looked up from germline, CDR1 is SQVTM and CDR2 is ANQGSEA. The CDR3 has 13 residues. Trimming cost V 4 bases and J 4 bases, with 13 bases left between them. In DNA form, the CDR3 reads TGCAGCGTTGCCATCGGGGGGCGAGAGACCCAGTACTTC. It translates to CSVAIGGRETQYF.

V is TRBV10-3 and J is TRBJ1-2; D possibly corresponds to TRBD1 (5 bases). Deletions cut 6 bases from V and 7 bases from J, with 18 bases between. CDR1 is ENHRY and CDR2 is SYGVKD in the germline V gene. The CDR3 totals 14 residues. CDR3 nucleotides: TGTGCCATCAGCGCCGCAGGGAGGGACTTTGGCTACACCTTC. The encoded protein is CAISAAGRDFGYTF.

A word on this clone: Other DNA sequences from this sample encode an identical CDR3 as well. V is TRBV7-9 and J is TRBJ1-1; a possible D gene is TRBD1 (5 bases). CDR3 length equals 14 residues. The V end was cut by 1 base, the J end by 0 bases, with 6 bases between. Germline V lookup: CDR1 SEHNR, CDR2 FQNEAQ (reference sequence). In nucleotides, the CDR3 is TGTGCCAGCAGCTTAGGACAGATGAACACTGAAGCTTTCTTT. Residues: CASSLGQMNTEAFF.

In its sample, this clone was seen a few times. V gene TRBV9 combines with J gene TRBJ1-4, with 7 bases that match TRBD1. The CDR3 sequence is 15 residues long. Germline V gives CDR1 SGDLS, CDR2 YYNGEE. V dropped 2 bases and J dropped 3; count of bases not matched to a gene: 4. The DNA for the CDR3 is TGTGCCAGCAGCGTCGACAGGGCCTCTAATGAAAAACTGTTTTTT. This codes for CASSVDRASNEKLFF.

The V gene is TRBV2, the J gene TRBJ1-2; D is unclear. V lost 2 bases and J lost 10, with 8 bases in between. The length of the CDR3 is 11 residues. In germline, CDR1 is SNHLY, CDR2 FYNNEI. In DNA form, the CDR3 reads TGTGCCAGCAGTGAACTCCAGTCCTACACCTTC. Encoded protein: CASSELQSYTF.

J is TRBJ2-7 and V is TRBV28; D might be TRBD1 (5 bases). The ends were cut back, 3 bases at V and 6 bases at J, with 12 bases in the middle. The CDR3 totals 13 residues. CDR1 is MDHEN and CDR2 is SYDVKM in the germline V gene. The DNA of the CDR3 is TGTGCCAGCAGTTTTAGGGGCGACGGCGAGCAGTACTTC. It yields the protein CASSFRGDGEQYF.

The chain carries TRBV6-6 and TRBJ1-1; D perhaps matches TRBD1 (6 bases). V was cut by 7 bases and J by 3 bases, with 12 bases left in between. In germline, CDR1 is MNHNY, CDR2 SVGAGI (reference sequence). CDR3 length: 13 amino acids. The CDR3 DNA is TGTGCCAGCAACCGGGGGGCGTACACTGAAGCTTTCTTT. Amino acid sequence: CASNRGAYTEAFF.

The rearrangement links TRBV15 to TRBJ1-1; tentative D call: TRBD1 (5 bases). Germline V lookup: CDR1 LNHNV, CDR2 YYDKDF (reference sequence). The CDR3 covers 12 residues. V was pared by 0 bases and J by 9 bases, with 8 bases between. CDR3 amino acids: CATSRDRAQAFF. The CDR3 DNA reads TGTGCCACCAGCAGAGACAGGGCCCAAGCTTTCTTT.

J is TRBJ1-5 and V is TRBV6-5, with 12 positions matching TRBD1. V lost 6 bases to trimming and J lost 5 bases; unmatched junction nucleotides: 5. The CDR3 length is 15 residues. CDR1 and CDR2 from the germline V gene are MNHEY and SVGAGI. DNA for the CDR3: TGTGCCAGCAGCCCGGGACAGGGGGCATATCAGCCCCAGCATTTT. Encoded protein: CASSPGQGAYQPQHF.

The rearrangement links TRBV6-6 to TRBJ2-3; 8 bases line up with TRBD2. Germline-derived CDR1 and CDR2 are MNHNY and SVGAGI (reference sequence). The CDR3 length is 17 residues. After removal of 5 bases from V and 11 bases from J, the junction contained 21 bases not matched to a gene. The CDR3 bases are TGTGCCAGCAGTCACCCCGCCGGGACTAGTGGAGAAATCGGGCAGTATTTT. It encodes CASSHPAGTSGEIGQYF.

The chain combines TRBV5-4 with TRBJ1-6; D gene uncertain. This CDR3 is 15 amino acids long. The germline CDR1 and CDR2 sequences are SGHNT and YYREEE (reference sequence). Between the trimmed V and J ends, which lost 0 bases and 0 bases, there was a span of 4 bases. CDR3: CASSLDSSYNSPLHF. In DNA, the CDR3 is TGTGCCAGCAGCTTGGACAGCTCCTATAATTCACCCCTCCACTTT.

On this clone: At one end, the junction sequence differs from germline, possibly due to a read error. J is TRBJ1-1 and V is TRBV5-1; 7 positions agree with TRBD1. CDR3 length equals 15 residues. Germline CDR1 SGHRS, CDR2 YFSETQ. DNA for the CDR3: TGCGCCAGCAGCTTGGCCTCCAGGGGGAACCCTGAAGCTTTCTTT. Its protein is CASSLASRGNPEAFF.

V and J are TRBV2 and TRBJ2-5; D is uncertain. CDR3 length equals 14 residues. The germline V gene encodes CDR1 SNHLY and CDR2 FYNNEI. Trimming shortened V by 3 bases and J by 4 bases, and 12 bases separated the two germline ends. The CDR3 loop is CASSDRLSGETQYF. For the CDR3, the DNA is TGTGCCAGCAGTGATAGGCTCTCGGGAGAGACCCAGTACTTC.

The J gene is TRBJ2-2, the V gene TRBV7-9; 7 bases align to TRBD1. The V segment lost 5 bases and the J segment 7 bases; nucleotides outside the gene matches: 4. The CDR3 consists of 13 residues. Germline V gene data show CDR1 as SEHNR and CDR2 as FQNEAQ (reference sequence). This CDR3 is CASSRPGGGELFF. CDR3 nucleotide sequence: TGTGCCAGCAGCCGTCCAGGGGGCGGGGAGCTGTTTTTT.

This clone was picked up one time. This chain links TRBV5-1 with TRBJ2-1; possible D gene TRBD1, 6 bases. This CDR3 has 18 amino acids. Looked up from germline, CDR1 is SGHRS and CDR2 is YFSETQ. Deletions cut 7 bases from V and 10 bases from J, with 33 bases between. CDR3 sequence reads: CASPIGFNPGEKGMEQFF. DNA for the CDR3: TGCGCCAGCCCAATAGGCTTTAATCCAGGGGAAAAGGGGATGGAGCAGTTCTTC. The full variable domain, completed using reference TRBV5-1 and TRBJ2-1, is KAGVTQTPRYLIKTRGQQVTLSCSPISGHRSVSWYQQTPGQGLQFLFEYFSETQRNKGNFPGRFSGRQFSNSRSEMNVSTLELGDSALYLCASPIGFNPGEKGMEQFFGPGTRLTVL.